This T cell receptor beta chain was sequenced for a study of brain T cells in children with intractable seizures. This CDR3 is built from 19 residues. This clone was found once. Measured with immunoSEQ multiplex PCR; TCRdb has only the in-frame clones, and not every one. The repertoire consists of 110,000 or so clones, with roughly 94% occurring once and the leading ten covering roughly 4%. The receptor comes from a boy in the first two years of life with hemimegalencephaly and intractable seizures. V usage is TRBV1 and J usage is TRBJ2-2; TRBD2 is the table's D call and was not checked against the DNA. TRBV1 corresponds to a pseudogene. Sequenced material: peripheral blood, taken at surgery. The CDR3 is CTSSQVRLAGGPDTGELFF. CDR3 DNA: TGCACCAGCAGCCAAGTTAGGCTAGCGGGAGGGCCAGACACCGGGGAGCTGTTTTTT.